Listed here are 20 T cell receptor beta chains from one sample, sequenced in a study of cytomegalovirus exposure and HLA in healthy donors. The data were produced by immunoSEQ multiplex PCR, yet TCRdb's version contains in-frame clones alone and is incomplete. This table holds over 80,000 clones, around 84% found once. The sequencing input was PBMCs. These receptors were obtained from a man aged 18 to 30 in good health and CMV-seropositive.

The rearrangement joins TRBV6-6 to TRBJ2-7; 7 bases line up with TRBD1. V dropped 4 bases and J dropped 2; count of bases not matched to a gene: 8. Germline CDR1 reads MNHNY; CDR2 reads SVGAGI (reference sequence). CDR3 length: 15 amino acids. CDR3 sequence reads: CASSFEKTGTYEQYF. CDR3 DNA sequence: TGTGCCAGCAGTTTCGAAAAGACAGGGACCTACGAGCAGTACTTC.

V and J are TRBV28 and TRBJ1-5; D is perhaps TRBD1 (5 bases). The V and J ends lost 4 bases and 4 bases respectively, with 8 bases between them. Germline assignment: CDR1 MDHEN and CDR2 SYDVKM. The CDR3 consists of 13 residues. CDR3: CASSSGMNQPQHF. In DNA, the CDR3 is TGTGCCAGCAGTTCAGGGATGAATCAGCCCCAGCATTTT.

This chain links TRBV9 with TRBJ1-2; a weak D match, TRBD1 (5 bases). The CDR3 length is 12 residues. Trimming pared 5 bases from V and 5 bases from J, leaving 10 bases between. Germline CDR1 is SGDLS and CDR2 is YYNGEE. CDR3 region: CASSAGGYGYTF. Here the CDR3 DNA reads TGTGCCAGCAGTGCGGGGGGATATGGCTACACCTTC. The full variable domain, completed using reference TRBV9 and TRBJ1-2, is DSGVTQTPKHLITATGQRVTLRCSPRSGDLSVYWYQQSLDQGLQFLIQYYNGEERAKGNILERFSAQQFPDLHSELNLSSLELGDSALYFCASSAGGYGYTFGSGTRLTVV.

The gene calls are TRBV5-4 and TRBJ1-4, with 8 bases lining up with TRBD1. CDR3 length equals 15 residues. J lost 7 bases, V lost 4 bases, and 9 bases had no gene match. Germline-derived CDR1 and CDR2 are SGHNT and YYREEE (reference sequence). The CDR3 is CASSLNRGSREKLFF. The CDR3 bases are TGTGCCAGCAGCCTGAACAGGGGGTCGCGTGAAAAACTGTTTTTT.

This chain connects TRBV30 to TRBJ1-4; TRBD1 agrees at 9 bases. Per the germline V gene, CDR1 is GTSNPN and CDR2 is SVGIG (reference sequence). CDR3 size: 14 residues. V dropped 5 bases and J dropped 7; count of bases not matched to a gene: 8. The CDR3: CAWGTGSGAEKLFF. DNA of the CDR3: TGTGCCTGGGGGACAGGGTCGGGGGCTGAAAAACTGTTTTTT.

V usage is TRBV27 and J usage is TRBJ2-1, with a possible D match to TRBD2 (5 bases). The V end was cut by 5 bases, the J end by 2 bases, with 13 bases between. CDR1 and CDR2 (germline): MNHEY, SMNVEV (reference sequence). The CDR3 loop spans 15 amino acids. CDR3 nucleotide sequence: TGTGCCAGCAGTCGAAGCGGTTCCCCCTACAATGAGCAGTTCTTC. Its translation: CASSRSGSPYNEQFF.

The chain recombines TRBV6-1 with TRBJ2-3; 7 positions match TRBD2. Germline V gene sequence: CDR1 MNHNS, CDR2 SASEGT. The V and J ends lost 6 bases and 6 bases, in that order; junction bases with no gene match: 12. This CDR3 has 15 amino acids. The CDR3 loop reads CASRGEREGPDTQYF. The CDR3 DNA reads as TGTGCCAGCAGGGGGGAGAGGGAGGGCCCGGATACGCAGTATTTT.

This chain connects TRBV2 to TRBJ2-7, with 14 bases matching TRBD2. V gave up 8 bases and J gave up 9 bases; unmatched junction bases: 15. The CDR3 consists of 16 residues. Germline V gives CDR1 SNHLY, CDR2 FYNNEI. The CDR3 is CASSRMGGLAGAGQYF. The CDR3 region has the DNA TGTGCCAGCTCACGTATGGGGGGACTAGCGGGAGCTGGGCAGTACTTC.

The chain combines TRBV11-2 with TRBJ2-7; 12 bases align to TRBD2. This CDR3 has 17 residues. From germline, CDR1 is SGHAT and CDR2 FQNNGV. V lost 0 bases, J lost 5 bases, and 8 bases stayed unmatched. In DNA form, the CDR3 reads TGTGCCAGCAGCTTAGATGTAGAGACTAGCGGGAGTAACGAGCAGTACGTC. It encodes CASSLDVETSGSNEQYV.

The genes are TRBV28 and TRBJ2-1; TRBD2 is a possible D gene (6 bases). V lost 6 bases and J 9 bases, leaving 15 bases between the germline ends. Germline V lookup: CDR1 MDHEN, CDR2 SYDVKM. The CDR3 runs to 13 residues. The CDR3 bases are TGTGCCAGCAGCCACGGGGGAGCTGGTGAGCAGTTCTTC. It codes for CASSHGGAGEQFF.

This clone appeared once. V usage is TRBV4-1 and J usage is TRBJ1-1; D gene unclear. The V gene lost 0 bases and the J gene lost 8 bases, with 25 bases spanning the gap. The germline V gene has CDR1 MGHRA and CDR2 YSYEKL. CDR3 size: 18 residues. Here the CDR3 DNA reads TGCGCCAGCAGCCAAGATCTCTCTTGGACTCCCTCCGGACGAGAAGCTTTCTTT. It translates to CASSQDLSWTPSGREAFF.

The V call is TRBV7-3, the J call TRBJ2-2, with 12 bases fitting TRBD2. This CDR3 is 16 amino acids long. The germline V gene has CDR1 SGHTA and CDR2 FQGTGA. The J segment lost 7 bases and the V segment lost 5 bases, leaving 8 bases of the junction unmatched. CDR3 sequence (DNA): TGTGCCAGCAGCCCCGGGACTAGCGGGTTCTACGGGGAGCTGTTTTTT. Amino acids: CASSPGTSGFYGELFF.

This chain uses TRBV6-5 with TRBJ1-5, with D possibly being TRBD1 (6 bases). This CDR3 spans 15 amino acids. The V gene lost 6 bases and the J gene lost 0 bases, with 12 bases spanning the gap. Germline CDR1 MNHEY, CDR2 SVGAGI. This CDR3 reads CASRIRGYSNQPQHF. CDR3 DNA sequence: TGTGCCAGCAGGATCAGGGGTTATAGCAATCAGCCCCAGCATTTT.

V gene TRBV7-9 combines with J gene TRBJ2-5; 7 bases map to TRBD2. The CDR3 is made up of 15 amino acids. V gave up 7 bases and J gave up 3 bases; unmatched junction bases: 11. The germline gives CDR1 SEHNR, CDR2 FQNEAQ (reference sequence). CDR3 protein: CASTPNHREEETQYF. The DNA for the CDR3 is TGTGCCAGCACCCCCAACCATCGGGAGGAAGAGACCCAGTACTTC.

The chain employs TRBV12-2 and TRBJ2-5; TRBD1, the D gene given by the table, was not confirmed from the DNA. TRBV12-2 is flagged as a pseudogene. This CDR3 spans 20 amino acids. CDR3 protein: CASRFDPGQGINLEKETQYF. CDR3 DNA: TGTGCAAGTCGCTTCGACCCGGGACAGGGGATTAATCTAGAAAAAGAGACCCAGTACTTC.

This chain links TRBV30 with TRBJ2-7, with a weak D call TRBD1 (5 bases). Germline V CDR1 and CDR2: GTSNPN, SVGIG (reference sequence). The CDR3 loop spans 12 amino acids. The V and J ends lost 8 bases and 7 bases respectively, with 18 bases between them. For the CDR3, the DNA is TGTGCCGGGGCTCGAGCGACGAGGGAGCAGTACTTC. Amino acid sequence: CAGARATREQYF.

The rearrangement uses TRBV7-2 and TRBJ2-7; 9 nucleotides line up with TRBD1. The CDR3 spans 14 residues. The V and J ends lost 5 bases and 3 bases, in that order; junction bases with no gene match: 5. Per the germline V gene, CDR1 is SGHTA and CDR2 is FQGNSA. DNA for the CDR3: TGTGCCAGCAGCCCGGGACAGGGTCTCTACGAGCAGTACTTC. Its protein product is CASSPGQGLYEQYF.

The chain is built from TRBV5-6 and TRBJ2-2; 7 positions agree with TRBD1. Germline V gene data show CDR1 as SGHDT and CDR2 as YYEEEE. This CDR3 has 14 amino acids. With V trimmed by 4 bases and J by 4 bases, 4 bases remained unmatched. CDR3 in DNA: TGTGCCAGCAGCGTGGGACAGCTCACCGGGGAGCTGTTTTTT. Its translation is CASSVGQLTGELFF.

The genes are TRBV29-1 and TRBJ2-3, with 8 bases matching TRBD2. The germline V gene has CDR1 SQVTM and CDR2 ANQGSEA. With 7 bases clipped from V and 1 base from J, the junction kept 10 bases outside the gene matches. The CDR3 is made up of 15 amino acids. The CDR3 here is CSDCRGGRRTDTQYF. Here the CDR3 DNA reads TGCAGCGACTGTCGTGGCGGGAGGCGCACAGATACGCAGTATTTT.

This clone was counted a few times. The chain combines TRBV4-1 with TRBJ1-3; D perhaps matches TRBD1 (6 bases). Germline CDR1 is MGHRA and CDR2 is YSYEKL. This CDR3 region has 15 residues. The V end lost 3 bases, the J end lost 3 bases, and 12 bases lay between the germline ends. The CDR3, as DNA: TGCGCCAGCAGCCATGGACAGTCGCGTGGAAACACCATATATTTT. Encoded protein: CASSHGQSRGNTIYF.